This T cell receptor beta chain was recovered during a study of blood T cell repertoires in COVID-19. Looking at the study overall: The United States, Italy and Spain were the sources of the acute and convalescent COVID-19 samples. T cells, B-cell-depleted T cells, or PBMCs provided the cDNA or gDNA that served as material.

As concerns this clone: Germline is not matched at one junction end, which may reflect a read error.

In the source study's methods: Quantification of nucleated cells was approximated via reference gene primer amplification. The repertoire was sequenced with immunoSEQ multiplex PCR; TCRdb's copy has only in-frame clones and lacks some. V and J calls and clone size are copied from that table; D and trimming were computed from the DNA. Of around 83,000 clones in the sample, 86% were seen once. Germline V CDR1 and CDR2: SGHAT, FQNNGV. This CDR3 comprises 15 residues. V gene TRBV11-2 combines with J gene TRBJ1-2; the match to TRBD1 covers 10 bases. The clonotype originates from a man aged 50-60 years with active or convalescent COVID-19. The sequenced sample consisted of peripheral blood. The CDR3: CASSWRDRDRGLLNF. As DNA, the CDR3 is TGTGCCAGCAGCTGGAGAGACCGGGACAGGGGCCTCCTCAACTTC.